The 21 T cell receptor beta chains below all came from one sample that was sequenced in a study of T cells in Graves' hyperthyroidism and ophthalmopathy. RNA transcripts provided the source from which TCR beta CDR3 regions were amplified. TCR CDR3 underwent first-round RT-PCR with the HTBI primer set. TCRdb re-derived calls from the multiplex PCR reads in MiXCR, one entry per CDR3 protein. This sample has 490,000 or so distinct CDR3 sequences; approximately 23% occur once, and the top ten carry approximately 49%. Sequencing input: blood. Receptors were obtained from a woman aged 70-85 years with Graves' ophthalmopathy.

The genes are TRBV20-1 and TRBJ2-7; TRBD2 matches at 10 bases. The trim removed 0 bases at V and 6 bases at J, leaving 5 bases unmatched. The CDR3 is 14 amino acids. CDR1 DFQATT and CDR2 SNEGSKA come from the germline V gene (reference sequence). CDR3 region: CSARDPLAGVEQYF. CDR3 nucleotides: TGCAGTGCTAGAGACCCGCTAGCGGGAGTCGAGCAGTACTTC.

The gene calls are TRBV11-2 and TRBJ2-6, with a possible D match to TRBD2 (6 bases). Germline CDR1 SGHAT, CDR2 FQNNGV. CDR3 size: 17 residues. The V end lost 5 bases, the J end lost 1 base, and 15 bases lay between the germline ends. DNA for the CDR3: TGTGCCAGCAGCCCTCTAGCGCGTTCGTCTGGGGCCAACGTCCTGACTTTC. Amino acids: CASSPLARSSGANVLTF.

The chain carries TRBV7-9 and TRBJ2-5, with 8 bases identical to TRBD2. The CDR3 is 16 amino acids. V was clipped by 2 bases and J by 4 bases; unmatched bases: 9. Germline CDR1 is SEHNR and CDR2 is FQNEAQ (reference sequence). CDR3 nucleotide sequence: TGTGCCAGCAGCTTACGTAGCGGGAAAGGGGGAGAGACCCAGTACTTC. Amino acid sequence: CASSLRSGKGGETQYF.

The chain is built from TRBV15 and TRBJ1-5; 9 nucleotides agree with TRBD1. Germline V lookup: CDR1 LNHNV, CDR2 YYDKDF (reference sequence). CDR3 size: 15 residues. V dropped 2 bases and J dropped 7; count of bases not matched to a gene: 6. The CDR3 protein is CATSRPGQGSQPQHF. In DNA form, the CDR3 reads TGTGCCACCAGCAGACCGGGACAGGGAAGCCAGCCCCAGCATTTT. Full variable domain (missing parts from reference TRBV15 and TRBJ1-5): DAMVIQNPRYQVTQFGKPVTLSCSQTLNHNVMYWYQQKSSQAPKLLFHYYDKDFNNEADTPDNFQSRRPNTSFCFLDIRSPGLGDTAMYLCATSRPGQGSQPQHFGDGTRLSIL.

This clonotype was observed at least ten times. V is TRBV6-5 and J is TRBJ2-2; D not resolved. Trimming cost V 2 bases and J 8 bases, with 3 bases left between them. This CDR3 spans 11 amino acids. CDR1 and CDR2 (germline): MNHEY, SVGAGI. The CDR3: CASSYRGELFF. The CDR3 coding sequence is TGTGCCAGCAGTTACCGGGGGGAGCTGTTTTTT.

This chain uses TRBV6-5 with TRBJ2-1; possible D gene TRBD1, 6 bases. From germline, CDR1 is MNHEY and CDR2 SVGAGI. Trimming stripped 1 base from V and 9 bases from J, with 10 bases between. This CDR3 is 13 amino acids long. The CDR3 sequence is CASSYYFRGEQFF. CDR3 coding DNA: TGTGCCAGCAGTTACTATTTCAGGGGTGAGCAGTTCTTC.

This chain joins TRBV10-3 and TRBJ2-1; perhaps TRBD2 as D (6 bases). V was shortened by 10 bases and J by 2 bases, with 12 bases between the two germline ends. CDR3 size: 13 residues. The germline V gene has CDR1 ENHRY and CDR2 SYGVKD. The CDR3 DNA reads TGTGCCACCAAGGGACTGACCTACAATGAGCAGTTCTTC. Protein sequence: CATKGLTYNEQFF.

V is TRBV5-1 and J is TRBJ2-2; D gene uncertain. Trimming stripped 6 bases from V and 3 bases from J, with 12 bases between. Germline-derived CDR1 and CDR2 are SGHRS and YFSETQ. CDR3 length equals 14 residues. Here the CDR3 reads CASTLVRDTGELFF. CDR3 coding DNA: TGCGCCAGCACCCTCGTCCGGGACACCGGGGAGCTGTTTTTT.

Worth noting for this clonotype: This likely reflects a read error, since a far larger clone is one base away. The rearrangement joins TRBV6-9 to TRBJ2-1; 12 nucleotides agree with TRBD2. The CDR3 runs 15 residues. Germline CDR1 MNHGY, CDR2 SVAAGI. V lost 8 bases, J lost 4 bases, and 6 bases stayed unmatched. CDR3 bases: TGTGCCAGCTGTTCCGGGACTAGCGGGTACAATGAGCAGTTCTTC. This codes for CASCSGTSGYNEQFF.

This clonotype was seen more than once but under ten times. This chain links TRBV18 with TRBJ2-4; 8 positions agree with TRBD2. Unmatched junction bases numbered 6, after V lost 6 bases and J lost 11 bases. Looked up from germline, CDR1 is KGHSH and CDR2 is LQKENI. The CDR3 has 12 amino acids. Here the CDR3 reads CASSPQTSVQYF. In nucleotides, the CDR3 is TGTGCCAGCTCGCCTCAGACTAGCGTTCAGTACTTC.

V gene TRBV5-1 combines with J gene TRBJ2-7; TRBD2 agrees at 9 bases. This CDR3 spans 14 amino acids. CDR1 is SGHRS, CDR2 YFSETQ, per germline. Losses at the gene ends were 0 bases for V and 6 bases for J; bases not matched to a gene: 4. The chain's CDR3 is CASSLGSGRVEQYF. Written as DNA, the CDR3 is TGCGCCAGCAGCTTGGGTAGCGGGAGAGTCGAGCAGTACTTC.

The chain uses TRBV7-9 and TRBJ2-1; D gene uncertain. Trimming removed 3 bases at V and 10 bases at J, with 13 bases between. CDR3 length equals 13 residues. The germline V gene encodes CDR1 SEHNR and CDR2 FQNEAQ (reference sequence). The CDR3 sequence: CASSFVLVEEQFF. Here the CDR3 DNA reads TGTGCCAGCAGCTTTGTTTTGGTGGAAGAGCAGTTCTTC.

The chain couples TRBV11-3 to TRBJ2-3, with TRBD1 as a possible D gene (6 bases). The germline CDR1 and CDR2 sequences are SGHNT and YENEEA. The CDR3 length is 17 residues. V was clipped by 5 bases and J by 4 bases, with 22 bases between them. CDR3 sequence reads: CASSPGLRGTGADTQYF. In DNA, the CDR3 is TGTGCCAGCAGCCCCGGCCTCAGGGGCACGGGCGCAGATACGCAGTATTTT.

The chain is built from TRBV6-1 and TRBJ2-5, with D perhaps matching TRBD1 (5 bases). CDR1 is MNHNS, CDR2 SASEGT, per germline. The CDR3 totals 13 residues. The V end lost 4 bases, the J end lost 5 bases, and 11 bases lay between the germline ends. CDR3 region: CASSVQGWETQYF. The CDR3 bases are TGTGCCAGCAGTGTCCAGGGTTGGGAGACCCAGTACTTC.

The J gene is TRBJ2-3, the V gene TRBV5-1, with 9 bases fitting TRBD2. Germline-derived CDR1 and CDR2 are SGHRS and YFSETQ. The CDR3 consists of 15 residues. V lost 4 bases to trimming and J lost 5 bases; unmatched junction nucleotides: 8. CDR3 in DNA: TGCGCCAGCAGCCTTAGCGGGAGCGGGGGAGATACGCAGTATTTT. This codes for CASSLSGSGGDTQYF. The complete variable domain, with remaining parts taken from reference TRBV5-1 and TRBJ2-3, reads KAGVTQTPRYLIKTRGQQVTLSCSPISGHRSVSWYQQTPGQGLQFLFEYFSETQRNKGNFPGRFSGRQFSNSRSEMNVSTLELGDSALYLCASSLSGSGGDTQYFGPGTRLTVL.

This clonotype was seen more than once but under ten times. This rearrangement joins TRBV29-1 to TRBJ2-1; 11 bases agree with TRBD1. Germline values: CDR1 SQVTM, CDR2 ANQGSEA. This CDR3 spans 14 amino acids. V shed 1 base and J 6 bases; nucleotides not matched to a gene: 2. CDR3: CSVEGTGGLNEQFF. Here the CDR3 DNA reads TGCAGCGTTGAAGGGACAGGGGGCCTCAATGAGCAGTTCTTC.

This clonotype was seen a handful of times. The chain uses TRBV12-3 or TRBV12-4 and TRBJ1-3, with 8 bases fitting TRBD1. This CDR3 contains 15 residues. With V trimmed by 6 bases and J by 0 bases, 4 bases remained unmatched. CDR3 coding DNA: TGTGCCAGCAGCTCGGACAGGGCCTCTGGAAACACCATATATTTT. Its translation: CASSSDRASGNTIYF.

The chain links TRBV6-1 to TRBJ1-4, with TRBD1 matching 7 bases. V was pared by 6 bases and J by 4 bases, with 5 bases of the junction left unmatched. This CDR3 has 14 residues. Per the germline V gene, CDR1 is MNHNS and CDR2 is SASEGT. The CDR3 sequence is CASSPGTVNEKLFF. DNA of the CDR3: TGTGCCAGCAGCCCCGGGACAGTTAATGAAAAACTGTTTTTT.

This chain joins TRBV20-1 and TRBJ2-7, with D perhaps matching TRBD1 or TRBD2 (5 bases each). The ends were cut back, 6 bases at V and 3 bases at J, with 15 bases in the middle. The CDR3 has 13 amino acids. In germline, CDR1 is DFQATT, CDR2 SNEGSKA (reference sequence). CDR3 residues: CSARTVGVYEQYF. CDR3 coding DNA: TGCAGTGCAAGGACGGTGGGGGTCTACGAGCAGTACTTC.

This clonotype was detected only a few times. The rearrangement links TRBV28 to TRBJ1-2; no clear D. This CDR3 is 13 amino acids long. Trimming took off 4 bases at V and 9 bases at J, with 15 bases between the two ends. Germline CDR1 is MDHEN and CDR2 is SYDVKM. The CDR3 loop is CASSYRSYHSYTF. CDR3 coding DNA: TGTGCCAGCAGTTACCGCAGTTATCACAGCTACACCTTC.

The CDR3 loop reads CASSEQLGRANEQYF. The DNA for the CDR3 is TGTGCCAGCAGTGAACAGTTAGGGAGGGCTAACGAGCAGTACTTC. V is TRBV2 and J is TRBJ2-7; 7 bases are a match to TRBD2. Germline lookup yields CDR1 SNHLY and CDR2 FYNNEI. CDR3 length: 15 residues. V dropped 2 bases and J dropped 5; count of bases not matched to a gene: 9.